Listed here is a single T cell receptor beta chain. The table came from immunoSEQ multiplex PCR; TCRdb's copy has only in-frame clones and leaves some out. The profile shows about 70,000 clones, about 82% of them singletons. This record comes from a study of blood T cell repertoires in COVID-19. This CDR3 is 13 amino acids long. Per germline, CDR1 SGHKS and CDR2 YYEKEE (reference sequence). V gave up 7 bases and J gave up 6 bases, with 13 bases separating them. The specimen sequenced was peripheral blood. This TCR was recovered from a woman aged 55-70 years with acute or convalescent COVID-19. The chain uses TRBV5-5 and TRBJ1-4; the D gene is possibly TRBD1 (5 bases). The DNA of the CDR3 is TGTGCCAGCGCCCAGGGAACCGATGAAAAACTGTTTTTT. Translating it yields CASAQGTDEKLFF.